Detailed here is one T cell receptor (beta chain). Antigen specificity is unknown. Measured with immunoSEQ multiplex PCR; TCRdb has only the in-frame clones, and not every one. The data show some 120,000 clones, about 94% seen once. This entry comes from a study of siplizumab effects on memory and regulatory T cells. The V end lost 7 bases, the J end lost 6 bases, and 10 bases lay between the germline ends. CDR1 and CDR2 from the germline V gene are DFQATT and SNEGSKA (reference sequence). This CDR3 is 11 amino acids long. Whole-study results and caveats: Only a minority of proliferating CD4+ or CD8+ clones had an assignable naive or memory phenotype, with roughly 80-96% lacking one.

This TCR was recovered from a human donor in good health. V is TRBV20-1 and J is TRBJ2-1; D possibly corresponds to TRBD1 (6 bases). Material: non-Treg CD4+ T cells sorted from blood. The CDR3 nucleotides are TGCAGTGGACAGGTGGGCAATGAGCAGTTCTTC. Translated: CSGQVGNEQFF.